These T cell receptor beta chains were read from a single sample in a study of T cells in tuberculosis. The method was immunoSEQ multiplex PCR; TCRdb's version includes in-frame clones alone and lacks a portion of them. The table records about 31,000 clones, around 97% of them present only once. The sample was PBMCs. These receptors were taken from a donor aged 10-35 years with latent tuberculosis or without tuberculosis infection. Both conserved end residues are part of each CDR3. Each record gives: J gene, CDR3 length, clone size, V gene, D gene, CDR3 DNA, CDR3 protein. The D gene is left open where the match is weak. Clone size is given for some rows only: seen once, a few or many times, or a class if the clone is expanded.

TRBJ2-1	15	.	TRBV5-1	TRBD2	TGCGCCAGCAGCTACCTAGCGGGATCCGGCAATGAGCAGTTCTTC	CASSYLAGSGNEQFF
TRBJ2-6	16	.	TRBV6-1	.	TGTGCCAGCAGTGGGGCGGGGGCCGGTGGGGCCAACGTCCTGACTTTC	CASSGAGAGGANVLTF
TRBJ1-1	17	.	TRBV9	TRBD1	TGTGCCAGCAGCGGAAGCCTACCAGGGGGCTGGGACACTGAAGCTTTCTTT	CASSGSLPGGWDTEAFF
TRBJ2-1	15	.	TRBV19	.	TGTGCCAGTAGTCCAACCGGGTCCCGGGGCAATGAGCAGTTCTTC	CASSPTGSRGNEQFF
TRBJ2-3	15	.	TRBV5-6	.	TGTGCCAGCACCTTTCTGCGGGGGCCCACAGATACGCAGTATTTT	CASTFLRGPTDTQYF
TRBJ2-3	14	.	TRBV6-4	TRBD2	TGTGCCAGCAGTGCTAGCGGGGGCACAGATACGCAGTATTTT	CASSASGGTDTQYF
TRBJ1-3	15	.	TRBV30	.	TGTGCCTGGATCCCAACAGCTTCCTCTGGAAACACCATATATTTT	CAWIPTASSGNTIYF
TRBJ2-7	15	.	TRBV11-2	.	TGTGCCAGCAGCTCCGAACAGGGAGCACCGCTCCAGCAGTACTTC	CASSSEQGAPLQQYF
TRBJ1-3	15	.	TRBV2	.	TGTGCCAGCAGTTCCGACAATTACTCTGGAAACACCATATATTTT	CASSSDNYSGNTIYF
TRBJ1-2	14	.	TRBV5-1	TRBD1	TGCGCCAGCAGCTTGGCCGGACAGGAGGTTGGCTACACCTTC	CASSLAGQEVGYTF
TRBJ1-1	19	.	TRBV5-1	TRBD1	TGCGCCAGCAGCTCGACGAAAAGCATTACAGGGGGCGTCGGCACTGAAGCTTTCTTT	CASSSTKSITGGVGTEAFF
TRBJ1-3	14	once	TRBV2	.	TGTGCCAGCAGTGACAGCGGGGCTGGAAACACCATATATTTT	CASSDSGAGNTIYF
TRBJ2-7	14	.	TRBV6-1	.	TGTGCCAGCAGTAAAGTGCCAGGGCGCTACGAGCAGTACTTC	CASSKVPGRYEQYF
TRBJ1-5	16	.	TRBV19	TRBD1	TGTGCCAGTAGTCGCGGGACAGGGGGGATCAATCAGCCCCAGCATTTT	CASSRGTGGINQPQHF
TRBJ2-1	12	.	TRBV11-2	TRBD1	TGTGCCAGCAGCCCGGGACAGAATGAGCAGTTCTTC	CASSPGQNEQFF
TRBJ2-5	15	.	TRBV19	.	TGTGCCAGTAGTCCCGGACAAAGGCGCCAAGAGACCCAGTACTTC	CASSPGQRRQETQYF
TRBJ2-1	15	.	TRBV5-1	.	TGCGCCAGCAGCTTGAGAGGGGGCTCCTACAATGAGCAGTTCTTC	CASSLRGGSYNEQFF
TRBJ1-1	13	.	TRBV6-1	.	TGTGCCAGCAGTGATCAACAATACACTGAAGCTTTCTTT	CASSDQQYTEAFF
TRBJ1-2	16	.	TRBV5-3	TRBD1	TGTGCCAGAAGCCTAGACAGGGCCCTATCTTGGGCTGGCTACACCTTC	CARSLDRALSWAGYTF
TRBJ1-2	14	.	TRBV7-2	TRBD1	TGTGCCAGCAGCTCGTTACAGGGGGGTTATGGCTACACCTTC	CASSSLQGGYGYTF
TRBJ2-5	14	.	TRBV30	TRBD1	TGTGCCTGGAGTGTACAGGGGAATAGGGAGACCCAGTACTTC	CAWSVQGNRETQYF
TRBJ2-7	15	.	TRBV9	TRBD2	TGTGCCAGCAGCCCCTTGGGGGGGACTGGGGAGGAGCAGTACTTC	CASSPLGGTGEEQYF
TRBJ2-2	15	.	TRBV5-6	TRBD1	TGTGCCAGCAGCGCATGGACAGGGTACACCGGGGAGCTGTTTTTT	CASSAWTGYTGELFF
TRBJ2-3	17	.	TRBV28	TRBD2	TGTGCCAGCAGTTTCTTTACTAGCGGGAGTCTACGGCCTACGCAGTATTTT	CASSFFTSGSLRPTQYF
TRBJ2-7	14	.	TRBV6-1	TRBD1	TGTGCCAGCAGTGAAGGGGACAGCTCCTACGAGCAGTACTTC	CASSEGDSSYEQYF
TRBJ2-7	16	.	TRBV7-2	.	TGTGCCAGCAGCTTATCCCTAGTCATAGTGGACTACGAGCAGTACTTC	CASSLSLVIVDYEQYF
TRBJ2-4	17	.	TRBV7-2	TRBD2	TGTGCCAGCAGCTTAGTATCGACCACGGGAGGCAAAAACATTCAGTACTTC	CASSLVSTTGGKNIQYF
TRBJ1-2	14	once	TRBV5-1	.	TGCGCCAGCAGCTTGGGACAACCGGGGAGTGGCTACACCTTC	CASSLGQPGSGYTF
TRBJ1-2	17	.	TRBV19	.	TGTGCCAGTAGTACCCGAAAGGCGAGTCAGGGTAACTATGGCTACACCTTC	CASSTRKASQGNYGYTF
TRBJ1-5	15	.	TRBV27	TRBD1	TGTGCCAGCACAAGGACAGGGAAAAGCAATCAGCCCCAGCATTTT	CASTRTGKSNQPQHF
TRBJ2-5	17	.	TRBV29-1	TRBD2	TGCAGCGTTGAAGATCGAAGGACTAGCGGGGGATGGCAGACCCAGTACTTC	CSVEDRRTSGGWQTQYF
TRBJ1-1	13	.	TRBV10-3	.	TGTGCCGCCAGCTACAGGGAGAACACTGAAGCTTTCTTT	CAASYRENTEAFF
TRBJ2-7	15	.	TRBV10-3	.	TGTGCCATCAGTGAGGGGACACCAACTCCTCACGAGCAGTACTTC	CAISEGTPTPHEQYF
TRBJ2-1	15	.	TRBV9	TRBD2	TGTGCCAGCAGCGTAGTACTAGCGGGGGCCGATGAGCAGTTCTTC	CASSVVLAGADEQFF
TRBJ2-7	15	.	TRBV6-5	.	TGTGCCAGCACGATGCTTCGAGACTTCTCCTACGAGCAGTACTTC	CASTMLRDFSYEQYF
TRBJ2-3	15	.	TRBV18	.	TGTGCCAGCTCATCTTCCCAGACTAGCACAGATACGCAGTATTTT	CASSSSQTSTDTQYF
TRBJ2-1	17	.	TRBV5-6	TRBD2	TGTGCCAGCAGCCTGTTCGGTGGCCTAGCGGGCTACAATGAGCAGTTCTTC	CASSLFGGLAGYNEQFF
TRBJ1-5	19	.	TRBV19	TRBD1	TGTGCCAGTAGTCCCCTTTGGGACAGGGATCGTCGGGGCAATCAGCCCCAGCATTTT	CASSPLWDRDRRGNQPQHF
TRBJ1-5	14	.	TRBV28	.	TGTGCCAGCAGTTTCGGGGGGAGCAATCAGCCCCAGCATTTT	CASSFGGSNQPQHF
TRBJ1-1	16	.	TRBV19	TRBD1	TGTGCCAGTAGTATGGGGGACAGGACCTTGAACACTGAAGCTTTCTTT	CASSMGDRTLNTEAFF
TRBJ1-1	13	.	TRBV4-1	TRBD1	TGCGCCAGCAGGACAGGGCGGGACACTGAAGCTTTCTTT	CASRTGRDTEAFF
TRBJ1-5	17	.	TRBV4-1	.	TGCGCCAGCAGCCACGAGGGGCGAGGGGGTGTTAGTCAGCCCCAGCATTTT	CASSHEGRGGVSQPQHF
TRBJ2-5	15	.	TRBV7-2	TRBD1	TGTGCCAGCAGCTTCGAGCCAGGGGGCGCGGAGACCCAGTACTTC	CASSFEPGGAETQYF
TRBJ2-3	16	.	TRBV15	.	TGTGCCACCAGCAGAGCTCCAGGGGTGAGCACAGATACGCAGTATTTT	CATSRAPGVSTDTQYF
TRBJ2-6	16	few	TRBV5-4	.	TGTGCCAGTAGTCAGGACAGTTTCTCTGGGGCCAACGTCCTGACTTTC	CASSQDSFSGANVLTF
TRBJ2-7	15	.	TRBV5-1	.	TGCGCCAGCAGCGCGGACCCAGGGGTAGGCTACGAGCAGTACTTC	CASSADPGVGYEQYF
TRBJ1-1	15	.	TRBV6-1	.	TGTGCCAGCAGTGAAGAAATGGGGGGGTTCACTGAAGCTTTCTTT	CASSEEMGGFTEAFF
TRBJ1-2	12	.	TRBV11-1	.	TGTGCCAGCAGCTTAGAGGGGTTTGGCTACACCTTC	CASSLEGFGYTF
TRBJ2-7	12	.	TRBV5-4	.	TGTGCCAGTAGCCCAGGAGGAGACGAGCAGTACTTC	CASSPGGDEQYF
TRBJ2-1	15	.	TRBV6-1	TRBD2	TGTGCCAGCAACTTGGGGCGGGGGGGCCTCGATGAGCAGTTCTTC	CASNLGRGGLDEQFF
TRBJ2-1	15	.	TRBV7-3	TRBD2	TGTGCCAGCAGCTTAACAACCGGGGGGTTCAATGAGCAGTTCTTC	CASSLTTGGFNEQFF
TRBJ2-3	19	once	TRBV11-3	TRBD2	TGTGCCAGCAGCTCAGGACTAGCGGGGGGATTAACTAGCACAGATACGCAGTATTTT	CASSSGLAGGLTSTDTQYF
TRBJ2-7	15	.	TRBV28	.	TGTGCCAGCAGGCGTGGAGGTGTACGGGCCTACGAGCAGTACTTC	CASRRGGVRAYEQYF
TRBJ1-1	13	.	TRBV29-1	.	TGCAGCGTTGAACGCAGGATGAACACTGAAGCTTTCTTT	CSVERRMNTEAFF
TRBJ1-2	15	once	TRBV27	TRBD1	TGTGCCAGCACCCTATCGCCCAGGGGGTCCTATGGCTACACCTTC	CASTLSPRGSYGYTF
TRBJ1-5	16	.	TRBV28	TRBD1	TGTGCCAGCAGTCCCCAGGGTCAGGGGGCACACCAGCCCCAGCATTTT	CASSPQGQGAHQPQHF